Given below is one T cell receptor (beta chain) in context. This sample was included in a study of blood T cell repertoires in COVID-19. Some clones are missing from TCRdb's copy, which holds only in-frame ones; the method was immunoSEQ multiplex PCR. This table holds some 250,000 clones, around 90% found once. The receptor's source is a woman aged 70-85 years with active or convalescent COVID-19. The sequenced material came from peripheral blood.

CDR3 DNA: TGTGCCAGCAGCGCACTAGCGGGGGGGCGGAGTGAGCAGTTCTTC. It is translated as CASSALAGGRSEQFF. The chain is built from TRBV6-2 or TRBV6-3 and TRBJ2-1; the match to TRBD2 covers 13 bases. Germline V gene sequence: CDR1 MNHEY, CDR2 SVGEGT. CDR3 length: 15 amino acids. V shed 6 bases, J shed 9 bases, and the junction held 8 bases outside the gene matches.